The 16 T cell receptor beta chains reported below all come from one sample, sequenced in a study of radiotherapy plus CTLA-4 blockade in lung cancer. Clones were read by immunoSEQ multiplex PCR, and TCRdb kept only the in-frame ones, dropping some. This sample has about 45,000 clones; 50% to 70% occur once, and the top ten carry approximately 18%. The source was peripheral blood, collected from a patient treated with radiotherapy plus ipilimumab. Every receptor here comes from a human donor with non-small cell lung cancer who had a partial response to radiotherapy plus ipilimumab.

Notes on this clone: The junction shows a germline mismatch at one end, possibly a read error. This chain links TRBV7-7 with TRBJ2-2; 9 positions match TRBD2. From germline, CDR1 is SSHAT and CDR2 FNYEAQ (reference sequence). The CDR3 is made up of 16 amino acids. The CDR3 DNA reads TGTGCTAGCAGCTTGGGACTAGCTGGGAACACCGGGGAGCTGTTTTTT. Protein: CASSLGLAGNTGELFF.

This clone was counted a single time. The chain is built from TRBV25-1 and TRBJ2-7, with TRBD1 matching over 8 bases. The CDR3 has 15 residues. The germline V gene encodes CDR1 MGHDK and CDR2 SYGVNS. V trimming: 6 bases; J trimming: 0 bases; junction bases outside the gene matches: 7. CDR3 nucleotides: TGTGCCAGCAGCGAGACAGGGGTTCTCTCCTACGAGCAGTACTTC. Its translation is CASSETGVLSYEQYF.

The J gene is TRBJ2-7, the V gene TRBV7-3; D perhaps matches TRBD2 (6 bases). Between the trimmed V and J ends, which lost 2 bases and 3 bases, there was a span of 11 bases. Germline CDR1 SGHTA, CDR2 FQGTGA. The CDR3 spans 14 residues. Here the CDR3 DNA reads TGTGCCAGCAGCTTAGCGCGGGGATACTACGAGCAGTACTTC. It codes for CASSLARGYYEQYF.

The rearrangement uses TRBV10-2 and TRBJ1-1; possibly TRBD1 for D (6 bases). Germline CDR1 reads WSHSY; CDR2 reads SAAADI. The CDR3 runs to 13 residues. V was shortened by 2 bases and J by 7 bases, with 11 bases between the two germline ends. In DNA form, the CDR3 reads TGCGCCAGCAGTGAGCGACAGGCTATTGAAGCTTTCTTT. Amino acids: CASSERQAIEAFF.

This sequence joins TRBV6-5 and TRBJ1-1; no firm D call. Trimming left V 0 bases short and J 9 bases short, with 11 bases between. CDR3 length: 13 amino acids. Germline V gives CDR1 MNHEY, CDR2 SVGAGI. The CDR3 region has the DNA TGTGCCAGCAGTTACTCAACGCAGGTACAAGCTTTCTTT. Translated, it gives CASSYSTQVQAFF.

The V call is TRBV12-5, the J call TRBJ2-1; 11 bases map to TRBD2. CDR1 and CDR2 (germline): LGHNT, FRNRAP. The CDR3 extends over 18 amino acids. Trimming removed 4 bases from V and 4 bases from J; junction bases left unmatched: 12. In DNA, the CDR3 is TGTGCTAGTGGTTCGGGATATAGCGGGGGGGCCGTTTACAATGAGCAGTTCTTC. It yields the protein CASGSGYSGGAVYNEQFF. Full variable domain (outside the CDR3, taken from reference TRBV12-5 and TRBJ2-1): DARVTQTPRHKVTEMGQEVTMRCQPILGHNTVFWYRQTMMQGLELLAYFRNRAPLDDSGMPKDRFSAEMPDATLATLKIQPSEPRDSAVYFCASGSGYSGGAVYNEQFFGPGTRLTVL.

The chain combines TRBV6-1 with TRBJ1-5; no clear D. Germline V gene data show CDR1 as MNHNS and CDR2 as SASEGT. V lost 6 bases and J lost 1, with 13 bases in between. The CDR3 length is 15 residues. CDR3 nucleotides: TGTGCCAGCAGCCTTGGGAGGAGCAGCAATCAGCCCCAGCATTTT. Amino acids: CASSLGRSSNQPQHF.

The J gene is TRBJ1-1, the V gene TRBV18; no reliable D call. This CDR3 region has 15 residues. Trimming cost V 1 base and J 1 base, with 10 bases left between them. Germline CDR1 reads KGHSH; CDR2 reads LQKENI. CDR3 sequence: CASSPQGVGNTEAFF. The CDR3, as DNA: TGTGCCAGCTCACCACAGGGAGTTGGGAACACTGAAGCTTTCTTT.

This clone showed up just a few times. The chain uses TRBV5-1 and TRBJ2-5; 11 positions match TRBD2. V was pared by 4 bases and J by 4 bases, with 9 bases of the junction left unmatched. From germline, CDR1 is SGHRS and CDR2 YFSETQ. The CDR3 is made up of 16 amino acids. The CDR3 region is CASSPVLAGVGETQYF. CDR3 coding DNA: TGCGCCAGCAGCCCGGTACTAGCGGGAGTGGGAGAGACCCAGTACTTC.

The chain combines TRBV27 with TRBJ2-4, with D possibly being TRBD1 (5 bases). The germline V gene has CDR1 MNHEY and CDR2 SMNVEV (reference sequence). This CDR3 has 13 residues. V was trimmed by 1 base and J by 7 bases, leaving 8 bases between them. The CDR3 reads CASSLYPGNIQYF. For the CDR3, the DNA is TGTGCCAGCAGTTTATATCCAGGGAACATTCAGTACTTC.

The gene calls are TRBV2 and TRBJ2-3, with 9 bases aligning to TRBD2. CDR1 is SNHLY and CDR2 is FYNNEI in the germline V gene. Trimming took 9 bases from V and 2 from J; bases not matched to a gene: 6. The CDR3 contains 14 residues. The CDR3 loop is CASKRGVYTDTQYF. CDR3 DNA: TGTGCCAGTAAGCGGGGGGTGTACACAGATACGCAGTATTTT. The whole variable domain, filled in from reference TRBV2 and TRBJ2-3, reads EPEVTQTPSHQVTQMGQEVILRCVPISNHLYFYWYRQILGQKVEFLVSFYNNEISEKSEIFDDQFSVERPDGSNFTLKIRSTKLEDSAMYFCASKRGVYTDTQYFGPGTRLTVL.

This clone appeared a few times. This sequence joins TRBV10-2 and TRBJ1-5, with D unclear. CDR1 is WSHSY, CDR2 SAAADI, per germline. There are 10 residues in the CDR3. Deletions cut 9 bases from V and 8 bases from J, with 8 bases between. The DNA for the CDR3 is TGCGCCAGATCCCCGGAGCCCCAGCATTTT. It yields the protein CARSPEPQHF.

CDR3 sequence reads: CASSWTSGVYNEQFF. In DNA form, the CDR3 reads TGTGCCAGCAGCTGGACTAGCGGGGTTTACAATGAGCAGTTCTTC. The chain links TRBV7-3 to TRBJ2-1; 12 nucleotides line up with TRBD2. Per the germline V gene, CDR1 is SGHTA and CDR2 is FQGTGA. The CDR3 is 15 amino acids. The ends lost 4 bases at V and 4 bases at J; junction bases unmatched: 2.

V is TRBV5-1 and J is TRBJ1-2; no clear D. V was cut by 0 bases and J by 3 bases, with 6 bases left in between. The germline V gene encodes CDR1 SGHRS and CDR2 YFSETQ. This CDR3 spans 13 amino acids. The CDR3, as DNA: TGCGCCAGCAGCTTGGACCCAGACTATGGCTACACCTTC. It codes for CASSLDPDYGYTF.

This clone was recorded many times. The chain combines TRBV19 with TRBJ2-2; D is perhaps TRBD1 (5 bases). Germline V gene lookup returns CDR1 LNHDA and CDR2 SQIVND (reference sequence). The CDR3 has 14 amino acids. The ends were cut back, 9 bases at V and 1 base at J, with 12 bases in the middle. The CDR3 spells CASGRGQNTGELFF. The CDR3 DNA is TGTGCCAGCGGCCGAGGACAGAACACCGGGGAGCTGTTTTTT.

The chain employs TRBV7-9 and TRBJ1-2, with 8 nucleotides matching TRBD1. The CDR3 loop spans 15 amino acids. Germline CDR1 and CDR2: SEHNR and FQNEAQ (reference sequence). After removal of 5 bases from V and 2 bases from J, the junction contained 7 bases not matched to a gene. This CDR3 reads CASSPGSGGNYGYTF. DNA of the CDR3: TGTGCCAGCAGCCCGGGGTCAGGGGGCAACTATGGCTACACCTTC.